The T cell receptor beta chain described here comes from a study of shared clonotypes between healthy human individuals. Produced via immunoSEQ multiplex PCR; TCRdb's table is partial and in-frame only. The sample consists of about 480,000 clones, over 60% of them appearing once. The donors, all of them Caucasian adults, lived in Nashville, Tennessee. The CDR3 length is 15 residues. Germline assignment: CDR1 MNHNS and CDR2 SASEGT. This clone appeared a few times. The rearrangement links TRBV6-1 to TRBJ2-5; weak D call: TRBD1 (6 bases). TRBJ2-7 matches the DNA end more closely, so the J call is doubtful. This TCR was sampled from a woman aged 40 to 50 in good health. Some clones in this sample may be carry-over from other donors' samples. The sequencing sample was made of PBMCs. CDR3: CASSESVGAPYEQYF. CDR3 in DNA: TGTGCCAGCAGTGAAAGTGTGGGGGCCCCCTACGAGCAGTACTTC.